The 4 T cell receptor beta chains below were found in one sample sequenced in a study of response to subunit inactivated influenza vaccine. TCRdb re-called the RT-PCR reads through MiXCR, storing one row per CDR3 protein. The sample holds hundreds of thousands of distinct CDR3 sequences, 20% to 25% seen once. Sequenced here: PBMCs from blood, sampled less than 22 months after vaccination. The receptor source for this set is a man aged 45 to 75 who received an inactivated influenza vaccine.

The table lists this clonotype with a few counts. The chain joins TRBV6-2 or TRBV6-3 to TRBJ2-3; no definite D call. The V gene lost 4 bases and the J gene lost 2 bases, with 7 bases spanning the gap. This CDR3 spans 13 amino acids. Germline V gene data show CDR1 as MNHEY and CDR2 as SVGEGT. CDR3 in amino acids: CASSSYNTDTQYF. The CDR3 DNA follows: TGTGCCAGCAGTTCCTACAACACAGATACGCAGTATTTT.

The chain combines TRBV5-1 with TRBJ2-7, with TRBD1 as a possible D gene (6 bases). V gave up 5 bases and J gave up 2 bases, with 14 bases separating them. Germline assignment: CDR1 SGHRS and CDR2 YFSETQ. The CDR3 runs to 14 residues. The CDR3 region has the DNA TGCGCCAGCAGGAGAGAACAGGGCCCCTACGAGCAGTACTTC. Protein product: CASRREQGPYEQYF.

In this sample, this clonotype turned up a few times. The chain links TRBV20-1 to TRBJ1-6; 8 bases align to TRBD1. This CDR3 contains 16 residues. V trimming: 1 base; J trimming: 7 bases; junction bases outside the gene matches: 9. Germline CDR1 is DFQATT and CDR2 is SNEGSKA (reference sequence). In DNA, the CDR3 is TGCAGTGCTAGAGTAAATCAGGGGGCGAAGAATTCACCCCTCCACTTT. It encodes CSARVNQGAKNSPLHF.

This chain joins TRBV4-3 and TRBJ2-7; the D gene could be TRBD1 or TRBD2 (6 bases each). The germline V gene has CDR1 LGHNA and CDR2 YSLEER. This CDR3 contains 15 residues. V was pared by 1 base and J by 1 base, with 11 bases between. The CDR3, as DNA: TGCGCCAGCAGCCAAGGTAGGGGGAGGTCCTACGAGCAGTACTTC. Translation: CASSQGRGRSYEQYF.